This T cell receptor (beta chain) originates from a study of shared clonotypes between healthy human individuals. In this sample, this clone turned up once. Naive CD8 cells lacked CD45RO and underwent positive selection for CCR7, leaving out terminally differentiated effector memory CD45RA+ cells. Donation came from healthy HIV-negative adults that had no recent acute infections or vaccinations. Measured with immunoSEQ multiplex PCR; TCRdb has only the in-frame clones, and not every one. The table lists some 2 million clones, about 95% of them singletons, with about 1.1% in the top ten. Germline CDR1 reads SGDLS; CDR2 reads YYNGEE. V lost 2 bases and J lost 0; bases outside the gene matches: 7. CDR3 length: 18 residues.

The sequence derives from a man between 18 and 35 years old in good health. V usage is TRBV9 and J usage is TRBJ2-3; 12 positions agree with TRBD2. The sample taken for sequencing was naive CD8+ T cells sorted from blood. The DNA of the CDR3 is TGTGCCAGCAGCGTGGCTAGCGGGGGGGCGTGGAGCACAGATACGCAGTATTTT. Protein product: CASSVASGGAWSTDTQYF.